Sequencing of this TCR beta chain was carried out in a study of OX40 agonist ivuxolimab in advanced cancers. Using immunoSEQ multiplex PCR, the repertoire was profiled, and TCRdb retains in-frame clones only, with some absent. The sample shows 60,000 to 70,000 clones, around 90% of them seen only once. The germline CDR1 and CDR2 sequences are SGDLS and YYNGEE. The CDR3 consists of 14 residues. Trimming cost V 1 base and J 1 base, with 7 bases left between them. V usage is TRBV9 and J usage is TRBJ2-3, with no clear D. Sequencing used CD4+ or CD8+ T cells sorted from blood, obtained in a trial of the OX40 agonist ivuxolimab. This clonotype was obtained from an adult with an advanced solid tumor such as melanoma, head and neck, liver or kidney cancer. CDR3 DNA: TGTGCCAGCAGCGTATTAAGCGGCACAGATACGCAGTATTTT. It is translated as CASSVLSGTDTQYF.